This T cell receptor beta chain was retrieved from a study of T cell clonotyping in hematopoietic cell transplantation. Study results and limitations: Higher Inverse Simpson Index values in graft donor and pretransplant recipient predicted broader posttransplant TCR diversity. Recipient TCR diversity dropped after transplant; expanded clonotypes rose from day 30 to 180.

Using immunoSEQ multiplex PCR, the repertoire was profiled, and TCRdb retains in-frame clones only, with some absent. Counted here are over 8,000 clones, around 66% occurring once; the ten biggest clones make up under 25%. Germline V gene lookup returns CDR1 SGHTA and CDR2 FQGNSA. The CDR3 consists of 14 residues. Trimming removed 7 bases from V and 8 bases from J, with 20 bases in between. In regard to this clone: Its antigen is not known.

The chain links TRBV7-2 to TRBJ1-2; D gene unclear. The sequence derives from a male patient over 55 who had an allogeneic stem cell transplant from an unrelated donor, so the T cells may come from the graft donor. Some clones in this sample may be carry-over from other donors' samples. The material sequenced was peripheral blood mononuclear cells, taken 100 days after allogeneic stem cell transplant. The CDR3 here is CASIQVKMGSGYTF. The CDR3 DNA is TGTGCCAGCATCCAGGTGAAGATGGGATCCGGCTACACCTTC.